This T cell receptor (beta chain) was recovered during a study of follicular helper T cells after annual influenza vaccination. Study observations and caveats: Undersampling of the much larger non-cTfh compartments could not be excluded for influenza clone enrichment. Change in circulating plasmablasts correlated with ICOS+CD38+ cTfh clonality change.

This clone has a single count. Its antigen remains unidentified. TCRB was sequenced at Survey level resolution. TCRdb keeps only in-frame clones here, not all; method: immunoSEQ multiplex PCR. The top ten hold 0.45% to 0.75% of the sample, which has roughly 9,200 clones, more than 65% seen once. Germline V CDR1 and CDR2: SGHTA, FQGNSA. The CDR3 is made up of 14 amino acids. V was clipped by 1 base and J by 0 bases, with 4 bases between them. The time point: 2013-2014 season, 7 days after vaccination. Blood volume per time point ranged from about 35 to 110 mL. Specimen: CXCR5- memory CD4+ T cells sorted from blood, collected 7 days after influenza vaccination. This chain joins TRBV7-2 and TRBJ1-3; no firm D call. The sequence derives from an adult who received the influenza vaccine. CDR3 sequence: CASSLVTSGNTIYF. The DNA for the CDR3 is TGTGCCAGCAGCTTAGTTACCTCTGGAAACACCATATATTTT.